The T cell receptor (beta chain) described here comes from a study of T-cell memory formation after mild COVID-19. This clonotype has ten or more counts. TCRdb reprocessed the 5' RACE reads via MiXCR and lists one record per CDR3 protein. The sample has 30,000 to 35,000 distinct CDR3 sequences, approximately 7.7% seen once. The CDR3 sequence is 15 residues long. The germline CDR1 and CDR2 sequences are LGHNA and YNFKEQ. V was shortened by 0 bases and J by 13 bases, with 16 bases between the two germline ends. This TCR was sampled from a young man who had mild COVID-19 (a few samples of this study predate the infection). Cell type and time point are not known. The chain employs TRBV4-2 and TRBJ1-6; D is undetermined. Sequencing used PBMCs or a T cell subset sorted from them (not recorded which). The CDR3 loop is CASSQDPGPEEPLHF. CDR3 nucleotides: TGTGCCAGCAGCCAAGATCCCGGTCCGGAGGAGCCCCTCCACTTT.